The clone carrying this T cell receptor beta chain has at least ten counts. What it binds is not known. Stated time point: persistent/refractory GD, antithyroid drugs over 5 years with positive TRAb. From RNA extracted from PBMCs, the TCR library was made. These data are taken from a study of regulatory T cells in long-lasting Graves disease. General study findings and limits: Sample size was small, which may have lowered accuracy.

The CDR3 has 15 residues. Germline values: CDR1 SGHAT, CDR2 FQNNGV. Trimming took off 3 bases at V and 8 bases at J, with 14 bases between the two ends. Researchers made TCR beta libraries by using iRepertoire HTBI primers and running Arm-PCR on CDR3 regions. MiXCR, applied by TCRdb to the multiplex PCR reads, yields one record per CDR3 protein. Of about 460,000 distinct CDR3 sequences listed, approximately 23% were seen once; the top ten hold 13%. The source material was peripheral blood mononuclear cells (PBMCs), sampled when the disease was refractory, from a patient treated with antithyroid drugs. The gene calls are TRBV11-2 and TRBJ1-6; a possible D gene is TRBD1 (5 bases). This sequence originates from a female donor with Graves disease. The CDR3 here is CASSFITGEDSPLHF. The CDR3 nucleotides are TGTGCCAGCAGCTTTATCACGGGGGAGGATTCACCCCTCCACTTT.